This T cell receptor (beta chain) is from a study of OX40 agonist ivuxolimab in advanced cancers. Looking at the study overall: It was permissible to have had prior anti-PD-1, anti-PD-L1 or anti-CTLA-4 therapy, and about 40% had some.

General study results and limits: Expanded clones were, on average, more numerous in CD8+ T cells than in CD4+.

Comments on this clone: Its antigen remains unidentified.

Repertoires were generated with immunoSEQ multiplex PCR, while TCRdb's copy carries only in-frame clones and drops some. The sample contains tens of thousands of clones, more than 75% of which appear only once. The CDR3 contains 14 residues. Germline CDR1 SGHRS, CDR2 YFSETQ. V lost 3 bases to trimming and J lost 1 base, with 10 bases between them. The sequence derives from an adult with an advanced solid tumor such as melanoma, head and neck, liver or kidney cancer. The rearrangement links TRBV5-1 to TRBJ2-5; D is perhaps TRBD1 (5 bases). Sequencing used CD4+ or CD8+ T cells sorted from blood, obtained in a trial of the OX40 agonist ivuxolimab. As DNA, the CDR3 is TGCGCCAGCAGCTCCAGGGTTACCCAAGAGACCCAGTACTTC. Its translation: CASSSRVTQETQYF. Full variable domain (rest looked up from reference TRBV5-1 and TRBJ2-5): KAGVTQTPRYLIKTRGQQVTLSCSPISGHRSVSWYQQTPGQGLQFLFEYFSETQRNKGNFPGRFSGRQFSNSRSEMNVSTLELGDSALYLCASSSRVTQETQYFGPGTRLLVL.